The rows below give T cell receptor beta chains drawn from one sample of a study of blood T cell repertoires in COVID-19. Method: immunoSEQ multiplex PCR; TCRdb's copy keeps in-frame clones and lacks some. The sample has approximately 300,000 clones, 80% to 95% seen once. Input material: peripheral blood. The receptors here all came from a woman aged 25 to 39 with COVID-19, enrolled during active disease. The CDR3 runs from the conserved cysteine through the conserved F or W. The D gene is left open where the match is weak. Not every row has a clone size; where given, it reads once, few, many or a size class.

d_call	v_call	clone_size	j_call	cdr3_nt	cdr3_aa
-	TRBV30	-	TRBJ1-1	TGTGCCTGGAGTCCCGTTGTGGGACATAGTTCCACTGAAGCTTTCTTT	CAWSPVVGHSSTEAFF
-	TRBV24-1	-	TRBJ2-1	TGTGCCACCAGCGGGGTAAGCTCCTACAATGAGCAGTTCTTC	CATSGVSSYNEQFF
-	TRBV6-5	once	TRBJ1-4	TGTGCCAGCACCTCCGCGGGGGGAGCCGAAAAACTGTTTTTT	CASTSAGGAEKLFF
-	TRBV30	-	TRBJ1-1	TGTGCCTGGAGTGTACGCCGGGGGGCCGGGAAGAACACTGAAGCTTTCTTT	CAWSVRRGAGKNTEAFF
-	TRBV29-1	-	TRBJ2-7	TGCAGCGTTGGTCAGGGAACGGGACTCTACGAGCAGTACTTC	CSVGQGTGLYEQYF
-	TRBV19	-	TRBJ2-7	TGTGCCAGTAGTATAGGAACTTCCTACGAGCAGTACTTC	CASSIGTSYEQYF
-	TRBV28	-	TRBJ2-3	TGTGCCAGCAGCGATACCCCTAGCAGCTACACAGATACGCAGTATTTT	CASSDTPSSYTDTQYF
TRBD1	TRBV30	-	TRBJ2-7	TGTGCCTGGTTGACAGGGGGCGGCGACGAGCAGTACTTC	CAWLTGGGDEQYF
-	TRBV6-6	-	TRBJ1-1	TGTGCCAGCAGTTACTCCCAGGGCACTGAAGCTTTCTTT	CASSYSQGTEAFF
-	TRBV19	-	TRBJ1-4	TGTGCCAGTAGGACAGGTTTGAGCGAAAAACTGTTTTTT	CASRTGLSEKLFF
TRBD2	TRBV28	-	TRBJ2-7	TGTGCCAGCAGTTTAAGCTCAGCGGGGGCGACCTACGAGCAGTACTTC	CASSLSSAGATYEQYF
TRBD1	TRBV28	-	TRBJ2-4	TGTGCCGGTTACAGGGGGCGCGCCAAAAACATTCAGTACTTC	CAGYRGRAKNIQYF
TRBD2	TRBV18	-	TRBJ2-1	TGTGCCAGCTCACTTAGCGGGAGGGCCTTCCATGAGCAGTTCTTC	CASSLSGRAFHEQFF
TRBD1	TRBV19	few	TRBJ2-3	TGTGCCAGTACCCCCACAGGGGGCACGAATACGCAGTATTTT	CASTPTGGTNTQYF
-	TRBV6-1	few	TRBJ1-1	TGTGCCAGCAGTGAAGCAAGGTGGGCAGGGCGGCACTCCGTGAACACTGAAGCTTTCTTT	CASSEARWAGRHSVNTEAFF
-	TRBV30	-	TRBJ1-3	TGTGCCCTAGGGGCAGGAGATTTCTCTGGAAACACCATATATTTT	CALGAGDFSGNTIYF
TRBD1	TRBV2	-	TRBJ2-7	TGTGCCAGCAGTGTTCAACAGGGGATGGACGAGCAGTACTTC	CASSVQQGMDEQYF
-	TRBV28	-	TRBJ1-1	TGTGCCAGCAGTTTAACCACCGGGGAGACTGAAGCTTTCTTT	CASSLTTGETEAFF
TRBD1	TRBV25-1	once	TRBJ1-2	TGTGCCAGCAGTGACCCTCGACAGGGAGTTGGAGTCTATGGCTACACCTTC	CASSDPRQGVGVYGYTF
-	TRBV5-1	-	TRBJ1-2	TGCGCCAGCAGCGTGAATACAGGGTATTATGGCTACACCTTC	CASSVNTGYYGYTF
TRBD1	TRBV6-5	-	TRBJ2-2	TGTGCCAGCAGCAGGACAGGGGGGATCGGGGAGCTGTTTTTT	CASSRTGGIGELFF
-	TRBV5-3	-	TRBJ1-6	TGTGCCAGAAGCCTGAAGGATCACAGGGAGCTAGCTAATTCACCCCTCCACTTT	CARSLKDHRELANSPLHF
TRBD1	TRBV4-1	-	TRBJ1-3	TGCGCCAGCAGCCATACAGGGGCTGGAAACACCATATATTTT	CASSHTGAGNTIYF
-	TRBV6-5	-	TRBJ2-1	TGTGCCAGCAGTTACTCCTTACTTCGCTCCTACAATGAGCAGTTCTTC	CASSYSLLRSYNEQFF
TRBD1	TRBV19	-	TRBJ2-2	TGTGCCAGTTATCCCGGGACAGTCATTGGGGAGCTGTTTTTT	CASYPGTVIGELFF
TRBD1	TRBV7-9	-	TRBJ2-7	TGTGCCAGCAGCTTGGGACAGGCGAACTACGAGCAGTACTTC	CASSLGQANYEQYF
TRBD2	TRBV28	-	TRBJ2-2	TGTGCCAGCGAGACTCCCGGGACTAGTGGCAGCGGGGAGCTGTTTTTT	CASETPGTSGSGELFF
TRBD1	TRBV7-8	-	TRBJ2-5	TGTGCCAGCAGCGCAGGGGGCGGGGTAGGGAGAGAGACCCAGTACTTC	CASSAGGGVGRETQYF
-	TRBV6-4	-	TRBJ2-1	TGTGCCAGCAGTTGGGCACAGGGACCCTACAATGAGCAGTTCTTC	CASSWAQGPYNEQFF
TRBD1	TRBV25-1	-	TRBJ1-2	TGTGCCAGCAGTGACCAGGGACAGGGGCAAGCCGGCTACACCTTC	CASSDQGQGQAGYTF
TRBD1	TRBV19	-	TRBJ1-5	TGTGCCAGTAGTACTAAGACAGGGAGACAAAGTCAGCCCCAGCATTTT	CASSTKTGRQSQPQHF
TRBD2	TRBV27	-	TRBJ2-1	TGTGCCAGCAGTTTGGGGCTAGCGGTAGAGCAGTTCTTC	CASSLGLAVEQFF
TRBD2	TRBV11-2	-	TRBJ2-5	TGTGCCAGCAGCCAAGATGGACTAGCGGGACCCTGGGAGACCCAGTACTTC	CASSQDGLAGPWETQYF
-	TRBV5-1	-	TRBJ2-3	TGCGCCAGCAGCTTACCGGTGACAGGTGGCACAGATACGCAGTATTTT	CASSLPVTGGTDTQYF
TRBD1	TRBV2	-	TRBJ2-6	TGTGCCAGCAGTCCCGACAGGGCTGGGGCCAACGTCCTGACTTTC	CASSPDRAGANVLTF
TRBD1	TRBV19	-	TRBJ1-5	TGTGCCAGTAGTACGCGAGGGACAGGGATGAGTCAGCCCCAGCATTTT	CASSTRGTGMSQPQHF
-	TRBV18	-	TRBJ2-1	TGTGCCAGCTCACCCCAGGGGAATGAGCAGTTCTTC	CASSPQGNEQFF
TRBD1	TRBV5-5	-	TRBJ1-2	TGTGCCAGCGCCAAAGGGGTCAGGACAGGGGGCGATGGCTACACCTTC	CASAKGVRTGGDGYTF
TRBD1	TRBV4-1	-	TRBJ2-4	TGCGCCAGCAGCTACGGGACAGGGGGCGGCCAAAACATTCAGTACTTC	CASSYGTGGGQNIQYF
TRBD2	TRBV15	-	TRBJ2-7	TGTGCCACCAGCAGAGAAGGGACTACGTCCTCCGAGCAGTACTTC	CATSREGTTSSEQYF
-	TRBV4-1	-	TRBJ2-4	TGCGCCAGCAGCCAAGCAAACCCTAACAAAAACATTCAGTACTTC	CASSQANPNKNIQYF
-	TRBV6-4	-	TRBJ2-2	TGTGCCAGCAGTGACTACCCAACTAGAGCGAACACCGGGGAGCTGTTTTTT	CASSDYPTRANTGELFF
-	TRBV30	-	TRBJ1-1	TGTGCCTGGAGTGTACATGGTCCGAACACTGAAGCTTTCTTT	CAWSVHGPNTEAFF
-	TRBV7-8	-	TRBJ2-5	TGTGCCAGCAGCTTAGGGGCAATCTGGTACTTC	CASSLGAIWYF
-	TRBV18	-	TRBJ2-1	TGTGCCAGCTCACTAGCGGCCAGCTCCTACAATGAGCAGTTCTTC	CASSLAASSYNEQFF
-	TRBV3-1/TRBV3-2	once	TRBJ2-1	TGTGCCAGCAGCCAGAACAGGGTCCCCAATGAGCAGTTCTTC	CASSQNRVPNEQFF
-	TRBV25-1	-	TRBJ2-5	TGTGCCAGCAGTGGGGTTAAAGGGGGCCAAGAGACCCAGTACTTC	CASSGVKGGQETQYF
TRBD1	TRBV19	-	TRBJ2-7	TGTGCCGCCGGGACAGGGGGATCCTACGAGCAGTACTTC	CAAGTGGSYEQYF
TRBD1	TRBV2	-	TRBJ2-7	TGTGCCACCAACCCCGGGACAGGGAGCTACGAGCAGTACTTC	CATNPGTGSYEQYF
TRBD2	TRBV5-1	-	TRBJ2-3	TGCGCCAGCAGCACCGGACTAGCGGCAGATACGCAGTATTTT	CASSTGLAADTQYF
TRBD2	TRBV4-1	-	TRBJ2-7	TGCGCCAGCAGCCGGACTAGCGCCTACGAGCAGTACTTC	CASSRTSAYEQYF
TRBD1	TRBV28	-	TRBJ1-5	TGTGCCAGCAGACAAACAGGGGGCAGCGGCAATCAGCCCCAGCATTTT	CASRQTGGSGNQPQHF
-	TRBV28	once	TRBJ2-7	TGTGCCAGCAGCATCGGAGGAGCAGCAGGACACGAGCAGTACTTC	CASSIGGAAGHEQYF
TRBD2	TRBV5-1	-	TRBJ2-1	TGCGCCAGCAGCAGTGGACTAGCGGGAGATAATGAGCAGTTCTTC	CASSSGLAGDNEQFF
TRBD1	TRBV5-1	-	TRBJ1-3	TGCGCCAGCAGCCCCGGGACAGGGGTCGGAAACACCATATATTTT	CASSPGTGVGNTIYF